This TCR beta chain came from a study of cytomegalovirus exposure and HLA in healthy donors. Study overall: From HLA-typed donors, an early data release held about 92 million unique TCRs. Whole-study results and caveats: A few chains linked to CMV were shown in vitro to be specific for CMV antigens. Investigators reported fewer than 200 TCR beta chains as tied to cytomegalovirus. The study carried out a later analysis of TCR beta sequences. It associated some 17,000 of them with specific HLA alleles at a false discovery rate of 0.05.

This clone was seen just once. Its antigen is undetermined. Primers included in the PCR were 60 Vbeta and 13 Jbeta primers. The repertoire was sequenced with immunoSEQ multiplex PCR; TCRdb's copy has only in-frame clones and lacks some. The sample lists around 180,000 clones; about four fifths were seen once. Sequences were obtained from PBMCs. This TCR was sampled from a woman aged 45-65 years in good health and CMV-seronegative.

The CDR3 DNA is TGCGCCAGCAGCCAAGATGGGATGGCAGGGACCTACGAGCAGTACTTC. It specifies CASSQDGMAGTYEQYF. This rearrangement joins TRBV4-3 to TRBJ2-7, with D maybe TRBD1 (5 bases). Germline V gives CDR1 LGHNA, CDR2 YSLEER. The CDR3 is made up of 16 amino acids. Trimming took 0 bases from V and 2 from J, leaving 14 bases between them.